Listed here is a single T cell receptor beta chain. The antigen remains unidentified. This CDR3 is built from 13 residues. CDR1 is SGHRS and CDR2 is YFSETQ in the germline V gene. After removal of 5 bases from V and 1 base from J, the junction contained 0 bases not matched to a gene. The entry originates in a study of OX40 agonist ivuxolimab in advanced cancers. Findings and caveats of the study: Partial responders dosed at 0.1-3.0 mg/kg displayed clonal expansion ranking among the lowest. With doses of 0.1 to 3.0 mg/kg, CD4+ and CD8+ blood T cells had undergone clonal expansion by week 6.

The method was immunoSEQ multiplex PCR; TCRdb's version includes in-frame clones alone and lacks a portion of them. The repertoire includes 65,000 to 100,000 clones, 90% of them detected once, and around 0.35% sits in the top ten. The starting material was CD4+ or CD8+ T cells sorted from blood, obtained in a trial of the OX40 agonist ivuxolimab. The chain links TRBV5-1 to TRBJ1-1; 9 positions agree with TRBD1. This receptor was identified in an adult with an advanced solid tumor such as melanoma, head and neck, liver or kidney cancer. CDR3 in DNA: TGCGCCAGCAGGGACAGGGGGAACACTGAAGCTTTCTTT. The encoded protein is CASRDRGNTEAFF.